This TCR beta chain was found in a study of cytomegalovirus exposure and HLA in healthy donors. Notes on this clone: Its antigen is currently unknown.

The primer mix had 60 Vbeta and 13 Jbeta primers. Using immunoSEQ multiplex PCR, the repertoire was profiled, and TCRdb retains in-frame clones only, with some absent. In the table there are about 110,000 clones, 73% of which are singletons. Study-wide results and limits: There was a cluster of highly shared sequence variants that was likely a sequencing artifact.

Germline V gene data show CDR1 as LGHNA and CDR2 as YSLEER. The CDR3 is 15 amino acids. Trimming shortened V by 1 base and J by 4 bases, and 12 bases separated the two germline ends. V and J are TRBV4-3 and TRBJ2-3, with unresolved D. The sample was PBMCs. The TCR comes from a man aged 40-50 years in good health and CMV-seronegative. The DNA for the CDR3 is TGCGCCAGCAGCCAAGCCACCGGAGTGGCAGATACGCAGTATTTT. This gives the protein CASSQATGVADTQYF.